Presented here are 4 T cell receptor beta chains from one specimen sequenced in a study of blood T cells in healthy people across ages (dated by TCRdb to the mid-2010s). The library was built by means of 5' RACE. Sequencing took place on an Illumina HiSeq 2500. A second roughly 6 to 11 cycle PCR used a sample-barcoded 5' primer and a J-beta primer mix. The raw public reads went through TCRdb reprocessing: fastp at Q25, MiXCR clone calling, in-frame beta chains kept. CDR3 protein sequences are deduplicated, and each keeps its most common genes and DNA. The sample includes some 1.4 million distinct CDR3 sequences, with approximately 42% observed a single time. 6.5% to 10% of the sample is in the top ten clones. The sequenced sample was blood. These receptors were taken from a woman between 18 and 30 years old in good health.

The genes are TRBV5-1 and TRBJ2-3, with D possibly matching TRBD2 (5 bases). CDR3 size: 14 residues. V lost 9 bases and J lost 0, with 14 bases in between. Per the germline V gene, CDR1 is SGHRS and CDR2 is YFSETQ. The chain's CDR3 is CATTPGISTDTQYF. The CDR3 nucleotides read TGCGCCACGACACCGGGAATTAGCACAGATACGCAGTATTTT.

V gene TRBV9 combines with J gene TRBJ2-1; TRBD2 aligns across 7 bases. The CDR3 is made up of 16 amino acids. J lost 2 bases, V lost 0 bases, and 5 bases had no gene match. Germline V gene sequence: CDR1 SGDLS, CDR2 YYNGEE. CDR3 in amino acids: CASSVGGTTAYNEQFF. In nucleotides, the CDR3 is TGTGCCAGCAGCGTAGGAGGGACTACGGCCTACAATGAGCAGTTCTTC.

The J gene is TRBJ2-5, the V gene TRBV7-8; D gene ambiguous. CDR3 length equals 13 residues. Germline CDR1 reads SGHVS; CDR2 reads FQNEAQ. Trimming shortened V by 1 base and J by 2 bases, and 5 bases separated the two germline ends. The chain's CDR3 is CASSLENQETQYF. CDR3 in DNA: TGTGCCAGCAGCTTAGAAAATCAAGAGACCCAGTACTTC. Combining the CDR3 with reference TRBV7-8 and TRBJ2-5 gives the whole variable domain GAGVSQSPRYKVAKRGQDVALRCDPISGHVSLFWYQQALGQGPEFLTYFQNEAQLDKSGLPSDRFFAERPEGSVSTLKIQRTQQEDSAVYLCASSLENQETQYFGPGTRLLVL.

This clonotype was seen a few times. CDR3 loop: CASLGAPDEQFF. The CDR3 DNA reads TGTGCCAGCCTCGGGGCCCCCGATGAGCAGTTCTTC. The chain joins TRBV27 to TRBJ2-1; D possibly uses TRBD1 or TRBD2 (5 bases each). This CDR3 has 12 residues. Germline V lookup: CDR1 MNHEY, CDR2 SMNVEV (reference sequence). Trimming removed 8 bases at V and 8 bases at J, with 13 bases between.